This T cell receptor (beta chain) was found in a study of blood T cells in healthy people across ages. The CDR3 has 14 residues. Per the germline V gene, CDR1 is SGHRS and CDR2 is YFSETQ. Trimming cost V 2 bases and J 11 bases; bases outside gene matches: 11. The use of a sample-barcoded 5' primer and a J-beta primer mix characterized a second PCR of roughly 6 to 12 cycles. MiXCR, run by TCRdb on the 5' RACE reads, gives a single entry per CDR3 protein. Of roughly 1,700,000 distinct CDR3 sequences listed, approximately 30% are singletons. V gene TRBV5-1 combines with J gene TRBJ2-5; TRBD2 matches at 8 bases. The sequenced sample consisted of blood. The source of this sequence is a woman aged 30 to 39 in good health. As DNA, the CDR3 is TGCGCCAGCAGCTTAAGGACTAGCCCCGATGAGCAGTACTTC. This codes for CASSLRTSPDEQYF.